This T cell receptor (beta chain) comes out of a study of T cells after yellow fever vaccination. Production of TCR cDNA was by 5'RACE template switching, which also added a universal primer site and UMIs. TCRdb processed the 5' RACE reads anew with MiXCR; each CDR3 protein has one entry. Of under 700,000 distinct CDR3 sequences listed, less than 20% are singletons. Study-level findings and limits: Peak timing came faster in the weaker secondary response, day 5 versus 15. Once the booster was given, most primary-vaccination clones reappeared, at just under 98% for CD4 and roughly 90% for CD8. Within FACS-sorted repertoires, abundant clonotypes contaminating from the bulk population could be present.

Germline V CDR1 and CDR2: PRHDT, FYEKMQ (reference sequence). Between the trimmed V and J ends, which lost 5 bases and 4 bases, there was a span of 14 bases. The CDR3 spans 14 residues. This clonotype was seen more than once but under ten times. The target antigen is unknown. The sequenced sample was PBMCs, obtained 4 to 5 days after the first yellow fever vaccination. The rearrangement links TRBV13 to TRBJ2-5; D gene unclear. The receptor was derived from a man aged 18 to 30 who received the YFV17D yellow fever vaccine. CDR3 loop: CASSRRGLGETQYF. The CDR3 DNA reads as TGTGCCAGCAGCCGGCGCGGCTTAGGAGAGACCCAGTACTTC.